This TCR beta chain is drawn from a study of blood T cell repertoires in COVID-19. This CDR3 contains 17 residues. Looked up from germline, CDR1 is SGDLS and CDR2 is YYNGEE. V lost 6 bases and J lost 0, with 19 bases in between. Libraries were prepared by immunoSEQ multiplex PCR; TCRdb keeps only in-frame clonotypes and omits some of them. The table has more than 15,000 clones, approximately 81% seen once. The genes are TRBV9 and TRBJ1-3, with D possibly being TRBD1 (6 bases). The material sequenced was peripheral blood. This TCR derives from a human donor with active COVID-19. The donor label of this sample is uncertain. CDR3 sequence: CASTLNAGGLSGNTIYF. The CDR3 bases are TGTGCCAGCACCCTTAACGCCGGGGGGCTCTCTGGAAACACCATATATTTT. Based on the CDR3 plus reference TRBV9 and TRBJ1-3, the full variable domain is DSGVTQTPKHLITATGQRVTLRCSPRSGDLSVYWYQQSLDQGLQFLIQYYNGEERAKGNILERFSAQQFPDLHSELNLSSLELGDSALYFCASTLNAGGLSGNTIYFGEGSWLTVV.